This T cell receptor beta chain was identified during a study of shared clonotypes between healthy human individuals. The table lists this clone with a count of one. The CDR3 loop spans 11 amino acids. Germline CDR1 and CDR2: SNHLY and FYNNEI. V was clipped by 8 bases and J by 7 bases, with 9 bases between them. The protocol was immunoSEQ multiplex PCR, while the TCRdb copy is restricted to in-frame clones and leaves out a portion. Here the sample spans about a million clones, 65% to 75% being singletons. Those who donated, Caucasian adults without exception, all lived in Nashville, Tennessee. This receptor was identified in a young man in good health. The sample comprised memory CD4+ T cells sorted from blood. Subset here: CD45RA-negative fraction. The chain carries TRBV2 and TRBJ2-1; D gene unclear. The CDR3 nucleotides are TGTGCCAGCTTGCCGTGGAATGAGCAGTTCTTC. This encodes CASLPWNEQFF.